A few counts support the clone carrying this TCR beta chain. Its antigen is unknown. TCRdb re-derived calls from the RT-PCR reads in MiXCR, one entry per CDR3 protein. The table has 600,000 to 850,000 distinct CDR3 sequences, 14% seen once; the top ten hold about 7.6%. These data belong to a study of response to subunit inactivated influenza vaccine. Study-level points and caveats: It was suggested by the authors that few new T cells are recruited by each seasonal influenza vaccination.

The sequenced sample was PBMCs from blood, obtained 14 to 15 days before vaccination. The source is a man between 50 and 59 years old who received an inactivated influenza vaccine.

The CDR3 DNA is TGTGCCAGCAGTACACAGGGTTTCCACGAGCAGTACTTC. Translating gives CASSTQGFHEQYF. The chain has TRBV6-1 and TRBJ2-7; tentatively, D is TRBD1 (6 bases). V lost 5 bases, J lost 5 bases, and 13 bases lay in between. The germline V gene has CDR1 MNHNS and CDR2 SASEGT. The CDR3 has 13 residues.